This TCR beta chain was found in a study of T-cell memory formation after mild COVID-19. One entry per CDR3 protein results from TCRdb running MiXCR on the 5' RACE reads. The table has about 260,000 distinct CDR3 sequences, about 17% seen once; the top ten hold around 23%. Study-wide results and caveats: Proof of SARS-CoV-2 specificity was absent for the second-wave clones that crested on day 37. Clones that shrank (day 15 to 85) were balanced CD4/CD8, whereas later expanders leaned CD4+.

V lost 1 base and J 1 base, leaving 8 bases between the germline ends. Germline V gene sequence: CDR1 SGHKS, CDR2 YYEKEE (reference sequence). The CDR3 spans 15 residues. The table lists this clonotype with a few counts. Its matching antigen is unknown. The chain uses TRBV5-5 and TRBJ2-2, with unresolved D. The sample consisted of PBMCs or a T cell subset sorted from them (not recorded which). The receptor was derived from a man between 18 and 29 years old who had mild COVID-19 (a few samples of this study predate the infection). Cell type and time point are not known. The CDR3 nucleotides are TGTGCCAGCAGCTTGCCGTGGGAGAACACCGGGGAGCTGTTTTTT. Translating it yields CASSLPWENTGELFF.